Detailed here is one TCR beta chain. Its antigen is not known. The source of the sample is a study of T cells in Graves' hyperthyroidism and ophthalmopathy. Findings and caveats of the study: Most thyroid clonotypes with frequency above 0.001 were detected in blood.

In patients aged 18 to 65, hyperthyroidism was newly diagnosed, with duration under 2 months. V gave up 5 bases and J gave up 5 bases; unmatched junction bases: 7. There are 15 residues in the CDR3. The germline CDR1 and CDR2 sequences are MDHEN and SYDVKM. Authors of the study amplified TCR beta CDR3 regions from RNA transcripts. Carried out on the TCR CDR3, a first-round RT-PCR used the HTBI primer set. From the multiplex PCR reads, TCRdb called clonotypes with MiXCR, one entry per CDR3 protein. This table has under 400,000 distinct CDR3 sequences, approximately 16% appearing once. This clonotype was obtained from a man aged 25-45 years with Graves' hyperthyroidism. The rearrangement joins TRBV28 to TRBJ2-1; 9 positions agree with TRBD1. Sample: blood. CDR3 residues: CASSGRDREDNEQFF. The CDR3 nucleotides read TGTGCCAGCAGTGGCCGGGACAGGGAAGACAATGAGCAGTTCTTC.